The clone carrying this T cell receptor beta chain has ten or more counts. MiXCR, applied by TCRdb to the RACE reads, yields one record per CDR3 protein. The sample has around 340,000 distinct CDR3 sequences, under 9% seen once. These data are taken from a study of human T cells and chemical hapten exposure. The CDR3 is 14 residues long. V was pared by 5 bases and J by 13 bases, with 16 bases of the junction left unmatched. The germline gives CDR1 SGHTA, CDR2 FQGNSA. Indicated time point: patch test 1, 2 weeks after DPC sensitization. Treatment given: therapeutic diphenylcyclopropenone sensitization with weekly scalp DPC.

The V and J genes are TRBV7-2 and TRBJ2-7, with 8 bases aligning to TRBD2. This receptor was taken from a woman aged 18-29 years with alopecia areata. Some clones in this sample may be carry-over from other donors' samples. The sequenced sample was whole blood, obtained in connection with sensitization to the hapten diphenylcyclopropenone (DPC). The CDR3 DNA follows: TGTGCCAGCAGCCCTGCTGGGACTAGTGTTTCCCTTTACTTC. Translation gives CASSPAGTSVSLYF.